The source of this TCR beta chain is a study of T-cell memory formation after mild COVID-19. Study-level background: The TCR clusters were mostly specific to one donor. Overall study findings and caveats: Cross-reactive memory appears to have joined, as suggested by some responding clones showing up in pre-infection memory. Nothing confirmed that second-wave clones peaking on day 37 were specific for SARS-CoV-2. Balance between CD4 and CD8 was seen in clones contracting day 15 to 85, and a CD4+ lean was seen in later expanders.

Notes on this clonotype: No antigen is known for it.

One entry per CDR3 protein, called by TCRdb with MiXCR from the 5' RACE reads. This sample yields fewer than 450,000 distinct CDR3 sequences, of which roughly a quarter are seen a single time; around 9.5% belongs to the top ten. Germline lookup yields CDR1 SGDLS and CDR2 YYNGEE. There are 12 residues in the CDR3. V was cut by 2 bases and J by 9 bases, with 9 bases left in between. The receptor was isolated from an adult woman who had mild COVID-19 (a few samples of this study predate the infection). Cell type and time point are not known. The chain joins TRBV9 to TRBJ2-1, with D maybe TRBD2 (5 bases). Sequencing was done on a sample of PBMCs or a T cell subset sorted from them (not recorded which). CDR3 bases: TGTGCCAGCAGCGTGTGGGCGGGTGAGCAGTTCTTC. The encoded protein is CASSVWAGEQFF.